What follows describes a single TCR beta chain. Its antigen is undetermined. Between the trimmed V and J ends, which lost 3 bases and 0 bases, there was a span of 11 bases. Germline V gene data show CDR1 as SEHNR and CDR2 as FQNEAQ (reference sequence). This CDR3 contains 16 residues. The sample is drawn from a study of cytomegalovirus exposure and HLA in healthy donors. Study results and caveats: Researchers reported in a later analysis that a missense DCLRE1C variant was tied to TCR beta V- and J-gene trimming. Donor immune exposure was known only as CMV serostatus.

This PCR relied on a set of 60 Vbeta primers and 13 Jbeta primers. The protocol was immunoSEQ multiplex PCR, while the TCRdb copy is restricted to in-frame clones and leaves out a portion. The data contain over 150,000 clones, 70% to 90% of them seen just once; the ten biggest clones take up under 2%. The chain employs TRBV7-9 and TRBJ2-2, with D uncertain. This clonotype originated in a woman between 18 and 30 years old in good health and CMV-seronegative. Material for sequencing was PBMCs. The CDR3 bases are TGTGCCAGCAGCTTCCAGCGCATAGCGAACACCGGGGAGCTGTTTTTT. Its translation is CASSFQRIANTGELFF.